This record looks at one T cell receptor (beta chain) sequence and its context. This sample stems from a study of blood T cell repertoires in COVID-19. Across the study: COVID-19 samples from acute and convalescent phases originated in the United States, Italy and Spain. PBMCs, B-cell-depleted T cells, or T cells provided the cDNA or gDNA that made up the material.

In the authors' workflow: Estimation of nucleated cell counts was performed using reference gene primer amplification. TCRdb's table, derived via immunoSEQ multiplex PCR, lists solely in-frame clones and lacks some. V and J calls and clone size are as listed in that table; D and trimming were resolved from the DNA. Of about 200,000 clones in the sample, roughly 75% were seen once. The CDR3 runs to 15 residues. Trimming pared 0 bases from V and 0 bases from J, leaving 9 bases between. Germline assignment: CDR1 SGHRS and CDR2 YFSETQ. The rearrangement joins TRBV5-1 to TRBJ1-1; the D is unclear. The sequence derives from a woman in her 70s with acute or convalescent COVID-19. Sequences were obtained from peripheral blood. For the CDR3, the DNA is TGCGCCAGCAGCTTGGCCGCAGATATGAACACTGAAGCTTTCTTT. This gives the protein CASSLAADMNTEAFF.